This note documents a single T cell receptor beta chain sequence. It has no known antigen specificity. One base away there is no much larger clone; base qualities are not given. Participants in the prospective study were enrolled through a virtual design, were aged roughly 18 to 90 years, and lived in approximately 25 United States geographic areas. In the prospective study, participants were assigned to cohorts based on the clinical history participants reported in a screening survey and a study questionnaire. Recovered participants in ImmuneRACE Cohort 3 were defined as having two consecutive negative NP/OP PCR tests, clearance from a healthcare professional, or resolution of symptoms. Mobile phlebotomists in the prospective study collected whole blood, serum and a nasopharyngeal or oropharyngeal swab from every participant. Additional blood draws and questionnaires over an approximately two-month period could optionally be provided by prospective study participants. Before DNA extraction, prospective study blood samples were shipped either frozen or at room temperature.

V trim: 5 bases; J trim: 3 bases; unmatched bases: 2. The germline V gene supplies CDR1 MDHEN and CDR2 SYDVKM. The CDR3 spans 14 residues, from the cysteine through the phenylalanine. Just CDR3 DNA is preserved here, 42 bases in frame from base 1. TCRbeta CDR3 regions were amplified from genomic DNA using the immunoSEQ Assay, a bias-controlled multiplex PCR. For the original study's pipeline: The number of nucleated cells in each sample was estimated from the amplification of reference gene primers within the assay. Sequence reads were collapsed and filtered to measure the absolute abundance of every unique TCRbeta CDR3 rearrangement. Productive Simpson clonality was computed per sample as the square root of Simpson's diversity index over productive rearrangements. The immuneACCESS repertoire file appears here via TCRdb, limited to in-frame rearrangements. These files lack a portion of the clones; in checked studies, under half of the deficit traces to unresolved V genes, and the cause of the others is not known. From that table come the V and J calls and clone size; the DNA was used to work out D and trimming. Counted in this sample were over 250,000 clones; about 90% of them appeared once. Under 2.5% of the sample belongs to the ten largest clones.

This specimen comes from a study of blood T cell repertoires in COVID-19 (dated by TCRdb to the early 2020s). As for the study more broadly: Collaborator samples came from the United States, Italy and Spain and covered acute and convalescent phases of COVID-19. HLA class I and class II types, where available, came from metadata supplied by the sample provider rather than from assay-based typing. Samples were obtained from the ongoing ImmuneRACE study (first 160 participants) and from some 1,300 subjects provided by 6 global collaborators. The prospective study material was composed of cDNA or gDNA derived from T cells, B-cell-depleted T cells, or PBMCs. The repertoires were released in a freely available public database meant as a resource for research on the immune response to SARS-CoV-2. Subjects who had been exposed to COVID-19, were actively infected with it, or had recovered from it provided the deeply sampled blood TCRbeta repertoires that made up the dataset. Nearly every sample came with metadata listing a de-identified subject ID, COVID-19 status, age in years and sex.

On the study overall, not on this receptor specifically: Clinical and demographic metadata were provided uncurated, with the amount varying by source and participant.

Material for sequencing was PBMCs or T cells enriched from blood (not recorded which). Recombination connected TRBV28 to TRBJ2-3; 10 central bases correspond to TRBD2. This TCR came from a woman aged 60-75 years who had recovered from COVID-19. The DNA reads TGTGCCAGCAGTCTAGCGGGAGCGACAGATACGCAGTATTTT. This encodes CASSLAGATDTQYF. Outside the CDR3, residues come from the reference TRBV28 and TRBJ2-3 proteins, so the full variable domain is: DVKVTQSSRYLVKRTGEKVFLECVQDMDHENMFWYRQDPGLGLRLIYFSYDVKMKEKGDIPEGYSVSREKKERFSLILESASTNQTSMYLCASSLAGATDTQYFGPGTRLTVL.